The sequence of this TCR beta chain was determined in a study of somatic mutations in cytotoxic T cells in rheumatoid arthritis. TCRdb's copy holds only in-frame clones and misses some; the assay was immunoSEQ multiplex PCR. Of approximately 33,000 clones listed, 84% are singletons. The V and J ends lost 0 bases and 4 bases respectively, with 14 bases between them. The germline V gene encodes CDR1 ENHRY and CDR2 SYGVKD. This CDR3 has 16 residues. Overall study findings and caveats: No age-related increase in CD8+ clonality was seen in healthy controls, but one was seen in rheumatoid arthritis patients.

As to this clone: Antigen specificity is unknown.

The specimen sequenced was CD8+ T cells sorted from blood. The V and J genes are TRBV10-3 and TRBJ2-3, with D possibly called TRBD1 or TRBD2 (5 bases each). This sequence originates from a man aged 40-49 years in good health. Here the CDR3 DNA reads TGTGCCATCAGTGAGTCGCAGCGGCAAGGGGCAGATACGCAGTATTTT. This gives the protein CAISESQRQGADTQYF.